The present entry profiles one T cell receptor (beta chain) with its context. Participant age was about 18 to 95 years, and participants resided in around 24 US areas. This sample was included in a study of blood T cell repertoires in COVID-19. Authors' analysis steps: Researchers report that nucleated cell counts were estimated from reference gene primer amplification. Generated by immunoSEQ multiplex PCR, the TCRdb table keeps only in-frame clones and is missing some. V, J and clone size were drawn from that table, and D and trimming were deduced from the DNA. The profile shows about 210,000 clones, more than 70% of them singletons. The CDR3 sequence is 14 residues long. Between the trimmed V and J ends, which lost 0 bases and 5 bases, there was a span of 9 bases. Germline V lookup: CDR1 LGHDT, CDR2 YNNKEL (reference sequence).

The rearrangement links TRBV3-1 (or the pseudogene TRBV3-2) to TRBJ2-3; D is unclear. The sequenced material came from PBMCs or T cells enriched from blood (not recorded which). The source of this sequence is a man aged 25 to 40 with acute COVID-19. The CDR3 loop reads CASSQDVGGDTQYF. Written as DNA, the CDR3 is TGTGCCAGCAGCCAAGACGTTGGCGGAGATACGCAGTATTTT.